The 10 T cell receptor beta chains given below trace back to one sample, sequenced in a study of PD-1 blockade in classical Hodgkin lymphoma (dated by TCRdb to 2020 to 2022). Preparation of the library involved the immunoSEQ multiplex PCR assay. Held by TCRdb, this immuneACCESS table contains in-frame sequences only and omits some clones. Under half of the omission traces to an unresolved V gene where checked; the cause of the rest is unknown. The sample table lists 13,000 to 15,000 clones, around 80% of them with a count of one. The leading ten clones occupy approximately 26% of the sample. This specimen's time point label, interpreted: cycle 2 day 1 (C2D1) of nivolumab. Every trial patient had relapsed following autologous stem cell transplantation, and prior brentuximab vedotin exposure was what differed among cohorts A, B and C. Sequenced material: peripheral blood mononuclear cells (PBMCs), taken before the second cycle of nivolumab. The origin of the receptors is a human donor with classical Hodgkin lymphoma.

V usage is TRBV14 and J usage is TRBJ2-5; a possible D gene is TRBD1 (6 bases). V gave up 4 bases and J gave up 5 bases, with 11 bases separating them. Germline V gene sequence: CDR1 SGHDN, CDR2 FVKESK. The CDR3 totals 13 residues. The CDR3 loop is CASSRNRVETQYF. The CDR3 nucleotides read TGTGCCAGCAGCCGTAACAGGGTGGAGACCCAGTACTTC.

This chain links TRBV28 with TRBJ2-1; 10 nucleotides match TRBD2. Germline assignment: CDR1 MDHEN and CDR2 SYDVKM. This CDR3 has 16 amino acids. J was trimmed by 7 bases and V by 2 bases; bases with no gene match: 8. CDR3 bases: TGTGCCAGCAGTTTAGTAGCGGGGGGTCTTACGAATGAGCAGTTCTTC. Translation gives CASSLVAGGLTNEQFF.

The chain has TRBV5-1 and TRBJ2-7, with D perhaps TRBD1 (5 bases). The CDR3 loop spans 17 amino acids. Germline V CDR1 and CDR2: SGHRS, YFSETQ. V lost 4 bases and J 3 bases, leaving 23 bases between the germline ends. CDR3 protein: CASSQGLSVGVSYEQYF. The CDR3 nucleotides read TGCGCCAGCAGCCAAGGGTTGTCCGTAGGGGTAAGCTACGAGCAGTACTTC.

The rearrangement links TRBV4-2 to TRBJ2-5; D gene ambiguous. The CDR3 is 17 amino acids. Germline CDR1 reads LGHNA; CDR2 reads YNFKEQ. V lost 1 base, J lost 4 bases, and 19 bases lay in between. DNA of the CDR3: TGTGCCAGCAGCCAAGTGGGTGATATCGGCCAGCTAGAGACCCAGTACTTC. It is translated as CASSQVGDIGQLETQYF.

The chain uses TRBV11-1 and TRBJ2-3; D unclear. Trimming removed 1 base from V and 2 bases from J, with 13 bases in between. The CDR3 has 16 amino acids. Germline V CDR1 and CDR2: SGHAT, FQDESV (reference sequence). This chain's CDR3 is CASSLVAFLFTDTQYF. CDR3 in DNA: TGTGCCAGCAGCTTAGTGGCTTTTCTATTCACAGATACGCAGTATTTT.

Comments on this clone: The germline gene is not matched at one end of the junction; a read error may be the cause. V is TRBV6-5 and J is TRBJ2-5; a possible D gene is TRBD1 (6 bases). CDR3 size: 11 residues. Germline V lookup: CDR1 MNHEY, CDR2 SVGAGI. CDR3 loop: CVLGTCETQYF. CDR3 nucleotides: TGCGTCTTGGGGACATGCGAGACCCAGTACTTC.

The genes are TRBV21-1 and TRBJ1-4; whether TRBD1, the table's D call, matches the DNA was not checked. TRBV21-1 is recorded as a pseudogene. The CDR3 has 18 amino acids. CDR3 coding DNA: TGTGCCAGCAGCAAACGCCTCCACCAGGGTCCCTCTAATGAAAAACTGTTTTTT. Its protein product is CASSKRLHQGPSNEKLFF.

CDR3 DNA sequence: TGTGCCAGCAGCTTAGGACAGGGGAAAGAGACCCAGTACTTC. This translates into CASSLGQGKETQYF. The gene calls are TRBV7-9 and TRBJ2-5, with TRBD1 identical over 8 bases. Per germline, CDR1 SEHNR and CDR2 FQNEAQ (reference sequence). The junction had 1 base not matched to a gene; V was cut back by 1 base and J by 3 bases. The CDR3 consists of 14 residues. Complete variable domain (other parts from reference TRBV7-9 and TRBJ2-5): DTGVSQNPRHKITKRGQNVTFRCDPISEHNRLYWYRQTLGQGPEFLTYFQNEAQLEKSRLLSDRFSAERPKGSFSTLEIQRTEQGDSAMYLCASSLGQGKETQYFGPGTRLLVL.

The V call is TRBV7-8, the J call TRBJ2-7, with 11 bases aligning to TRBD2. J lost 1 base, V lost 6 bases, and 5 bases had no gene match. Per the germline V gene, CDR1 is SGHVS and CDR2 is FQNEAQ. The CDR3 covers 15 residues. The CDR3 sequence is CASRPTSGGSYEQYF. As DNA, the CDR3 is TGTGCCAGCAGGCCTACTAGCGGGGGTTCCTACGAGCAGTACTTC.

V usage is TRBV6-5 and J usage is TRBJ2-1; D not certain. The CDR3 loop spans 16 amino acids. Germline values: CDR1 MNHEY, CDR2 SVGAGI. Trimming stripped 4 bases from V and 8 bases from J, with 21 bases between. This CDR3 reads CASSLGLGPFMDEQFF. Here the CDR3 DNA reads TGTGCCAGCAGTTTGGGGTTAGGACCCTTCATGGATGAGCAGTTCTTC.